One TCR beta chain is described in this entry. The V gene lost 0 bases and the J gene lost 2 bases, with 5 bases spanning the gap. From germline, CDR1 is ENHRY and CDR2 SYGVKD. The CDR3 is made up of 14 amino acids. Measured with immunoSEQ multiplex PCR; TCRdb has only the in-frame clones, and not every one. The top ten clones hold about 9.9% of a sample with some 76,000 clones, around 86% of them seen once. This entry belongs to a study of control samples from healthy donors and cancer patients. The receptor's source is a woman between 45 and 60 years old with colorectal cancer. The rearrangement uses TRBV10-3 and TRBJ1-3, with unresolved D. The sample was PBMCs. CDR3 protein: CAISESGTGNTIYF. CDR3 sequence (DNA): TGTGCCATCAGTGAGTCAGGGACTGGAAACACCATATATTTT.